Each of the 21 T cell receptor beta chains below was sequenced from the same sample in a study of shared clonotypes between healthy human individuals. Only in-frame clones appear in the TCRdb table, and some are missing; sequencing was by immunoSEQ multiplex PCR. The table records roughly 2.2 million clones, 90% to 95% of them present only once. Material for sequencing was naive CD4+ T cells from PBMCs. Subset here: CD45RA+ positively selected. Every receptor here comes from a man in his late teens or twenties in good health. Some clones in this sample may be carry-over from other donors' samples.

This sequence joins TRBV7-2 and TRBJ1-3; possibly TRBD1 for D (5 bases). Germline CDR1 SGHTA, CDR2 FQGNSA. The CDR3 is 15 amino acids. The V end was cut by 1 base, the J end by 4 bases, with 11 bases between. The CDR3 nucleotides read TGTGCCAGCAGCTTAGTCCCAGGGCTGGGAAACACCATATATTTT. It yields the protein CASSLVPGLGNTIYF.

CDR3 nucleotide sequence: TGCAGCGTTGGGGGCGTAGGAGCGACAGATACGCAGTATTTT. It specifies CSVGGVGATDTQYF. V is TRBV29-1 and J is TRBJ2-3; D may be TRBD1 (5 bases). V lost 4 bases and J lost 3, with 14 bases in between. The CDR3 runs to 14 residues. CDR1 SQVTM and CDR2 ANQGSEA come from the germline V gene.

This chain links TRBV14 with TRBJ1-2; D perhaps matches TRBD1 (6 bases). This CDR3 has 17 amino acids. The germline CDR1 and CDR2 sequences are SGHDN and FVKESK. Deletions cut 4 bases from V and 3 bases from J, with 21 bases between. CDR3 amino acids: CASSRVHNSGAHYGYTF. The CDR3 bases are TGTGCCAGCAGCCGGGTGCACAATTCAGGGGCCCACTATGGCTACACCTTC.

The chain has TRBV15 and TRBJ2-3, with 10 bases aligning to TRBD2. Trimming removed 2 bases from V and 1 base from J; junction bases left unmatched: 3. This CDR3 comprises 16 residues. The germline V gene has CDR1 LNHNV and CDR2 YYDKDF (reference sequence). The CDR3 DNA is TGTGCCACCAGCAGACCAGGGACTAGCGGCACAGATACGCAGTATTTT. As protein: CATSRPGTSGTDTQYF.

The gene calls are TRBV6-5 and TRBJ2-7; D is tentatively TRBD1 or TRBD2 (5 bases each). V gave up 4 bases and J gave up 2 bases, with 15 bases separating them. Germline CDR1 and CDR2: MNHEY and SVGAGI. CDR3 size: 15 residues. CDR3 bases: TGTGCCAGCAGTTCCGGGACGGCGTCCCCCTACGAGCAGTACTTC. It translates to CASSSGTASPYEQYF.

The count of this clone is one. Different DNA sequences within this sample yield the same CDR3. The chain recombines TRBV28 with TRBJ2-1; the match to TRBD2 covers 9 bases. This CDR3 region has 16 residues. From germline, CDR1 is MDHEN and CDR2 SYDVKM. J was trimmed by 4 bases and V by 5 bases; bases with no gene match: 9. CDR3 residues: CASSARLAAVYNEQFF. In nucleotides, the CDR3 is TGTGCCAGCAGTGCGCGACTAGCGGCCGTATACAATGAGCAGTTCTTC.

The chain carries TRBV28 and TRBJ2-7, with 11 bases aligning to TRBD1. Trimming took 7 bases from V and 4 from J; bases not matched to a gene: 9. The CDR3 contains 15 residues. Germline V gene lookup returns CDR1 MDHEN and CDR2 SYDVKM. The CDR3 loop reads CASTKDRGRWYEQYF. CDR3 nucleotide sequence: TGTGCCAGCACCAAGGACAGGGGGCGCTGGTACGAGCAGTACTTC.

The V gene is TRBV11-2, the J gene TRBJ1-4; D gene unclear. Germline V gene sequence: CDR1 SGHAT, CDR2 FQNNGV. The CDR3 runs to 11 residues. Trimming removed 3 bases from V and 8 bases from J, with 4 bases in between. This CDR3 is CASSLNEKLFF. The CDR3, as DNA: TGTGCCAGCAGCTTGAACGAAAAACTGTTTTTT.

The rearrangement links TRBV5-1 to TRBJ2-5, with a weak D call TRBD2 (7 bases). CDR3 length equals 15 residues. CDR1 SGHRS and CDR2 YFSETQ come from the germline V gene. V was pared by 0 bases and J by 7 bases, with 16 bases between. The CDR3: CASSLEGPGEGTQYF. The CDR3 nucleotides read TGCGCCAGCAGCTTGGAGGGACCAGGGGAGGGGACCCAGTACTTC.

V usage is TRBV19 and J usage is TRBJ1-5; maybe TRBD1 (5 bases). This CDR3 comprises 15 residues. CDR1 and CDR2 (germline): LNHDA, SQIVND (reference sequence). Trimming shortened V by 3 bases and J by 7 bases, and 16 bases separated the two germline ends. This CDR3 reads CASSILSRAGQPQHF. CDR3 nucleotide sequence: TGTGCCAGTAGTATTTTATCCAGGGCTGGGCAGCCCCAGCATTTT.

The gene calls are TRBV4-2 and TRBJ2-1; 10 nucleotides line up with TRBD2. From germline, CDR1 is LGHNA and CDR2 YNFKEQ. J was trimmed by 3 bases and V by 3 bases; bases with no gene match: 2. The CDR3 runs to 15 residues. The CDR3 DNA reads TGTGCCAGCAGCCATGGGACTAGCGACTACAATGAGCAGTTCTTC. This sequence encodes CASSHGTSDYNEQFF.

The rearrangement uses TRBV5-1 and TRBJ1-4; 7 nucleotides line up with TRBD1. This CDR3 region has 15 residues. Trimming at V came to 4 bases and at J to 4 bases, leaving 7 bases not matched to a gene. Germline loops: CDR1 SGHRS, CDR2 YFSETQ. CDR3 nucleotide sequence: TGCGCCAGCAGCACTGGACAGGTCCTTAATGAAAAACTGTTTTTT. Protein product: CASSTGQVLNEKLFF.

On this clone itself: Other DNA sequences from this sample encode an identical CDR3 as well. The chain employs TRBV9 and TRBJ2-3; D uncertain. The CDR3 has 14 residues. In germline, CDR1 is SGDLS, CDR2 YYNGEE. The V and J ends lost 0 bases and 2 bases respectively, with 7 bases between them. As DNA, the CDR3 is TGTGCCAGCAGCGTAGGACAAGCCACAGATACGCAGTATTTT. Translating gives CASSVGQATDTQYF. Combining the CDR3 with reference TRBV9 and TRBJ2-3 gives the whole variable domain DSGVTQTPKHLITATGQRVTLRCSPRSGDLSVYWYQQSLDQGLQFLIQYYNGEERAKGNILERFSAQQFPDLHSELNLSSLELGDSALYFCASSVGQATDTQYFGPGTRLTVL.

This clone was detected only once. The chain has TRBV7-2 and TRBJ2-5, with D possibly being TRBD1 or TRBD2 (7 bases each). V was cut by 5 bases and J by 7 bases, with 17 bases left in between. The CDR3 has 14 residues. Germline loops: CDR1 SGHTA, CDR2 FQGNSA. CDR3 in amino acids: CASSPDDREGTQYF. In DNA form, the CDR3 reads TGTGCCAGCAGCCCCGACGACAGGGAGGGGACCCAGTACTTC.

The chain joins TRBV7-9 to TRBJ2-2; D may correspond to TRBD1 or TRBD2 (5 bases each). Trimming left V 0 bases short and J 0 bases short, with 8 bases between. The germline V gene encodes CDR1 SEHNR and CDR2 FQNEAQ (reference sequence). The CDR3 totals 16 residues. The CDR3 nucleotides read TGTGCCAGCAGCTTAGCGACAGCGGCGAACACCGGGGAGCTGTTTTTT. This sequence encodes CASSLATAANTGELFF. Full variable domain (remainder filled in from reference TRBV7-9 and TRBJ2-2): DTGVSQNPRHKITKRGQNVTFRCDPISEHNRLYWYRQTLGQGPEFLTYFQNEAQLEKSRLLSDRFSAERPKGSFSTLEIQRTEQGDSAMYLCASSLATAANTGELFFGEGSRLTVL.

The chain carries TRBV28 and TRBJ1-5; TRBD1 matches 7 bases. The CDR3 consists of 16 residues. V lost 3 bases and J lost 1; bases outside the gene matches: 6. Germline loops: CDR1 MDHEN, CDR2 SYDVKM. CDR3 coding DNA: TGTGCCAGCAGTTTCATACAGGGGTGGAGCAATCAGCCCCAGCATTTT. Translating it yields CASSFIQGWSNQPQHF. Complete variable domain (other parts from reference TRBV28 and TRBJ1-5): DVKVTQSSRYLVKRTGEKVFLECVQDMDHENMFWYRQDPGLGLRLIYFSYDVKMKEKGDIPEGYSVSREKKERFSLILESASTNQTSMYLCASSFIQGWSNQPQHFGDGTRLSIL.

On this clone: Other DNA sequences from this sample encode an identical CDR3 as well. The V and J genes are TRBV6-1 and TRBJ1-2; no definite D call. Germline V gene data show CDR1 as MNHNS and CDR2 as SASEGT. The CDR3 sequence is 14 residues long. Trimming pared 1 base from V and 2 bases from J, leaving 8 bases between. CDR3 sequence reads: CASSEGGRNYGYTF. The CDR3 nucleotides read TGTGCCAGCAGTGAAGGCGGTAGGAACTATGGCTACACCTTC.

The genes are TRBV9 and TRBJ2-3; tentatively, D is TRBD1 (5 bases). V was trimmed by 7 bases and J by 6 bases, leaving 15 bases between them. Germline V gives CDR1 SGDLS, CDR2 YYNGEE. This CDR3 region has 13 residues. DNA of the CDR3: TGTGCCAGCGCTACAGGAGTTGCGGATACGCAGTATTTT. It translates to CASATGVADTQYF.

V and J are TRBV5-8 and TRBJ2-3; D is perhaps TRBD2 (5 bases). V lost 0 bases to trimming and J lost 2 bases, with 10 bases between them. The CDR3 is 15 amino acids. The V gene's germline CDR1 is SGHTS and CDR2 YDEGEE. The CDR3 reads CASSLEGVSTDTQYF. CDR3 in DNA: TGTGCCAGCAGCTTGGAGGGAGTGTCCACAGATACGCAGTATTTT.

This chain joins TRBV28 and TRBJ1-4, with 7 nucleotides matching TRBD1. V lost 4 bases, J lost 4 bases, and 6 bases stayed unmatched. This CDR3 comprises 15 residues. CDR1 and CDR2 (germline): MDHEN, SYDVKM. CDR3 in amino acids: CASSSQGSLNEKLFF. The CDR3 nucleotides read TGTGCCAGCAGTTCACAGGGGTCCCTTAATGAAAAACTGTTTTTT.

V gene TRBV6-1 combines with J gene TRBJ2-7; D unresolved. V was pared by 2 bases and J by 3 bases, with 14 bases between. CDR1 and CDR2 (germline): MNHNS, SASEGT. The CDR3 runs 15 residues. In DNA form, the CDR3 reads TGTGCCAGCAGTGAACGGGCACTAACACTCTACGAGCAGTACTTC. Residues: CASSERALTLYEQYF.